Given below is one TCR beta chain in context. Its cognate antigen is unknown. This sample stems from a study of vaccination and CD4 T cells after COVID-19. Scientists ran DNA taken from cultured CD4+ T cells through the Oncomine TCR Beta short-read assay for sequencing. TCRdb reanalysed the PCR reads using MiXCR and keeps one entry per CDR3 protein. The sample consists of about 14,000 distinct CDR3 sequences, about 60% of them appearing once. Treatment reported: 10-day PBMC culture with coronavirus spike peptide pools or control peptides (ViraFEST assay). Approximately 1.8 million PBMCs were grown per well alongside roughly 10 IU/ml IL-2 and about 9.9 ug/ml peptide pools. Sequenced: CD4+ T cells from blood, cultured in vitro. The receptor was isolated from a human donor who had recovered from COVID-19.

The DNA for the CDR3 is TGTGCCAGCACCCCCTCGGGACACAACTACGAGCAGTACTTC. This codes for CASTPSGHNYEQYF. The chain uses TRBV27 and TRBJ2-7; a possible D gene is TRBD1 (6 bases). The CDR3 contains 14 residues. The V gene's germline CDR1 is MNHEY and CDR2 SMNVEV (reference sequence). V lost 7 bases, J lost 3 bases, and 16 bases lay in between.